The sequence of this T cell receptor (beta chain) was determined in a study of T cell responses to AZD1222 COVID-19 vaccine. Sequencing used immunoSEQ multiplex PCR; TCRdb keeps in-frame clones, though not all of them. The sample holds 100,000 to 150,000 clones, 90% seen once. V was shortened by 3 bases and J by 1 base, with 6 bases between the two germline ends. The CDR3 covers 13 residues. This clone was counted between two and nine times. This TCR derives from an adult in good health. Sample: peripheral blood, taken on day 0 of AZD1222 vaccination. This chain uses TRBV12-3 or TRBV12-4 with TRBJ1-1, with D unclear. As DNA, the CDR3 is TGTGCCAGCAGTTTTGGGCAGAACACTGAAGCTTTCTTT. Residues: CASSFGQNTEAFF.